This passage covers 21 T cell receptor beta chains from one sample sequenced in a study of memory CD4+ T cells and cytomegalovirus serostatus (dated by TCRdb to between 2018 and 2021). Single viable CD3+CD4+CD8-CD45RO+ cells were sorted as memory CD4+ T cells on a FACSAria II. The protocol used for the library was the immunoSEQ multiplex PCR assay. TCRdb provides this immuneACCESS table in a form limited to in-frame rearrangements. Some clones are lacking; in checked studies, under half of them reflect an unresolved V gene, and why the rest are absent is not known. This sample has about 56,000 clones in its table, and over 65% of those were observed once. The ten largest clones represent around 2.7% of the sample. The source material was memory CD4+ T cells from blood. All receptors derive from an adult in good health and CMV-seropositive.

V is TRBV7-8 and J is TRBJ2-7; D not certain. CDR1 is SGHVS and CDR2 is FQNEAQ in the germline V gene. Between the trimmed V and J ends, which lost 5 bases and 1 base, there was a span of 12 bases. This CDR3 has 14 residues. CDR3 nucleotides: TGTGCCAGCAGCCTTCCCGTTGGGTCCTACGAGCAGTACGTC. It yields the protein CASSLPVGSYEQYV.

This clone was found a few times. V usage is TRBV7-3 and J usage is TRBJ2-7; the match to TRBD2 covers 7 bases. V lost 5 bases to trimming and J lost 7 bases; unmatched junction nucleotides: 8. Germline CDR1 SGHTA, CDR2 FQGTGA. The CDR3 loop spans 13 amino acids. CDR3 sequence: CASSPGTGGEQYF. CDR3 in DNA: TGTGCCAGCAGCCCGGGGACCGGGGGGGAGCAGTACTTC.

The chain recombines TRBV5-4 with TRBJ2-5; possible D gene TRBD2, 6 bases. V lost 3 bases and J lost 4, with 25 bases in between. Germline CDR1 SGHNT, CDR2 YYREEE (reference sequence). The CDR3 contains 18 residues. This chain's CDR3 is CASSWGGGAAGGGETQYF. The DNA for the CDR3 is TGTGCCAGCAGCTGGGGAGGAGGGGCGGCCGGTGGGGGAGAGACCCAGTACTTC. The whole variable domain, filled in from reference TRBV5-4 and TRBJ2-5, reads ETGVTQSPTHLIKTRGQQVTLRCSSQSGHNTVSWYQQALGQGPQFIFQYYREEENGRGNFPPRFSGLQFPNYSSELNVNALELDDSALYLCASSWGGGAAGGGETQYFGPGTRLLVL.

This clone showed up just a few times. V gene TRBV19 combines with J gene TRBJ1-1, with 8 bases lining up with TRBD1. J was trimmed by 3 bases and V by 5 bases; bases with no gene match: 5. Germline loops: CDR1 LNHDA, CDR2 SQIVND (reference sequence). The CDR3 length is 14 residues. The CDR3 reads CASSGQGGYTEAFF. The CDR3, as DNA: TGTGCCAGTAGTGGACAGGGAGGGTACACTGAAGCTTTCTTT.

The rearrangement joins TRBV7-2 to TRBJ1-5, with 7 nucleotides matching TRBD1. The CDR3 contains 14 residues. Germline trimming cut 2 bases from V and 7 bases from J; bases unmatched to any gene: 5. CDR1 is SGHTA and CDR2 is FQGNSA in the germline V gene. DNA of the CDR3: TGTGCCAGCAGCTTAACAGGGGCCGGACAGCCCCAGCATTTT. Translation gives CASSLTGAGQPQHF.

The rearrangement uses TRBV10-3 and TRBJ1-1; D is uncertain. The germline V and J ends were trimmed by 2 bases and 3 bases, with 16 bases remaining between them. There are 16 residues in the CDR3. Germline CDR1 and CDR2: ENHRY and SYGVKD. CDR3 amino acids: CAISETFSGEDTEAFF. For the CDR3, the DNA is TGTGCCATCAGTGAGACGTTTAGCGGGGAGGACACTGAAGCTTTCTTT.

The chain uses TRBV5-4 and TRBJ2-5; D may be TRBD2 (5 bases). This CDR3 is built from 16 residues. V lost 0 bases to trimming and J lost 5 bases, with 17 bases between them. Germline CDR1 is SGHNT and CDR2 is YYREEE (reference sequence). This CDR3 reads CASSLGESGPVETQYF. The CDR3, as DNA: TGTGCCAGCAGCTTGGGGGAGTCGGGCCCCGTGGAGACCCAGTACTTC. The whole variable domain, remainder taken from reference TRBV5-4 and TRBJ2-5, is ETGVTQSPTHLIKTRGQQVTLRCSSQSGHNTVSWYQQALGQGPQFIFQYYREEENGRGNFPPRFSGLQFPNYSSELNVNALELDDSALYLCASSLGESGPVETQYFGPGTRLLVL.

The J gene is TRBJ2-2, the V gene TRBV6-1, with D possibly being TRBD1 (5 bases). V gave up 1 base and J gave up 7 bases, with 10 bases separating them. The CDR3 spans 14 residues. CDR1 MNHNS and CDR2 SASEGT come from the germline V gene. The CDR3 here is CASSEVTDGGELFF. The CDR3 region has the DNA TGTGCCAGCAGTGAAGTGACAGATGGCGGGGAGCTGTTTTTT.

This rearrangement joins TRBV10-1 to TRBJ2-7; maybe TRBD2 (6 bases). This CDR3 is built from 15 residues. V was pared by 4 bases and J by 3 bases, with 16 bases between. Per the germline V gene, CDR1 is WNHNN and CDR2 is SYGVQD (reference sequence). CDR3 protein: CASSAPGTGRYEQYV. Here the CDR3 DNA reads TGCGCCAGCAGTGCCCCCGGGACTGGGCGCTACGAGCAGTACGTC.

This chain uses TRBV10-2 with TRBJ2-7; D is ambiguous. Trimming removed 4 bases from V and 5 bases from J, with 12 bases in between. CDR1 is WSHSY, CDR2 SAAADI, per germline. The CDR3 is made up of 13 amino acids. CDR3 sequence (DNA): TGCGCCAGCAGTGCTGCCGGACCTAACGAGCAGTACTTC. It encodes CASSAAGPNEQYF.

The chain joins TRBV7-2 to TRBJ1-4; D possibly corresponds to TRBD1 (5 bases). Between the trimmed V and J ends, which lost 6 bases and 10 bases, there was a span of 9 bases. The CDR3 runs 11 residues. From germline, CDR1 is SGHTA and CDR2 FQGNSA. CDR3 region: CASSQGGKLFF. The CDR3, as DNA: TGTGCCAGCAGTCAGGGTGGAAAACTGTTTTTT.

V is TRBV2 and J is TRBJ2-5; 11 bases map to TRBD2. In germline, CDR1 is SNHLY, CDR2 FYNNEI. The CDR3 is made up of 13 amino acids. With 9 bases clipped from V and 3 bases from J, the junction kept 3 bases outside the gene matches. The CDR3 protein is CARGTSGKETQYF. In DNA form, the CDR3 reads TGTGCCAGAGGGACTAGCGGTAAAGAGACCCAGTACTTC.

CDR3 loop: CAQGLAGVETQYF. CDR3 bases: TGTGCCCAGGGACTAGCGGGAGTAGAGACCCAGTACTTC. The chain combines TRBV30 with TRBJ2-5, with 14 bases matching TRBD2. This CDR3 contains 13 residues. After removal of 8 bases from V and 4 bases from J, the junction contained 3 bases not matched to a gene. In germline, CDR1 is GTSNPN, CDR2 SVGIG (reference sequence). The entire variable domain, with the rest obtained from reference TRBV30 and TRBJ2-5, is as follows: SQTIHQWPATLVQPVGSPLSLECTVEGTSNPNLYWYRQAAGRGLQLLFYSVGIGQISSEVPQNLSASRPQDRQFILSSKKLLLSDSGFYLCAQGLAGVETQYFGPGTRLLVL.

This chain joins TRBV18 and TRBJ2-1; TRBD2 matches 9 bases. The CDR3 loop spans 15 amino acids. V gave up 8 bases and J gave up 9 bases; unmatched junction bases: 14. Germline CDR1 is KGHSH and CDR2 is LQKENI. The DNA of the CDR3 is TGTGCCAGCCAGACTGCGGGACTAGCAGGGACTGAGCAGTTCTTC. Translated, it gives CASQTAGLAGTEQFF.

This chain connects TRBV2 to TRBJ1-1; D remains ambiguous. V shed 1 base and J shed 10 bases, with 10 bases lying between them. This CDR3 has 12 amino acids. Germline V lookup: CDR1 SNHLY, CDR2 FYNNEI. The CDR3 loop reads CASSEGRRGAFF. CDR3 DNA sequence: TGTGCCAGCAGTGAAGGGAGGCGGGGAGCTTTCTTT.

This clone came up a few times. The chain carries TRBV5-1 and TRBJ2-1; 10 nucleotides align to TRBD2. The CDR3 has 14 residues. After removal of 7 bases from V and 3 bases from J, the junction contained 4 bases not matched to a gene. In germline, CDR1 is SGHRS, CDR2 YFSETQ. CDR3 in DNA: TGCGCCAGCCAGCGGGGGGGAGGCTACAATGAGCAGTTCTTC. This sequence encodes CASQRGGGYNEQFF. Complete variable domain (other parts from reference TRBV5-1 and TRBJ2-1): KAGVTQTPRYLIKTRGQQVTLSCSPISGHRSVSWYQQTPGQGLQFLFEYFSETQRNKGNFPGRFSGRQFSNSRSEMNVSTLELGDSALYLCASQRGGGYNEQFFGPGTRLTVL.

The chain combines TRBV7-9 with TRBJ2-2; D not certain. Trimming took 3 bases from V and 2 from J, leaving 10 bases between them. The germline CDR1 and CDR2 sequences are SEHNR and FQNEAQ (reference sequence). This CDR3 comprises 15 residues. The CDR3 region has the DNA TGTGCCAGCAGCTTTTCGGCGGTAAACACCGGGGAGCTGTTTTTT. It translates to CASSFSAVNTGELFF.

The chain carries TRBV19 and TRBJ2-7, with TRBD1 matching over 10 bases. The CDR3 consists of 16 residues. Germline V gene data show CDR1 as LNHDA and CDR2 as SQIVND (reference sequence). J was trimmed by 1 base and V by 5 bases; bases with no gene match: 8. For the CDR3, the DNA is TGTGCCAGTAGTGGGACAGGGGCCCCCTTTTCCTACGAGCAGTACTTC. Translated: CASSGTGAPFSYEQYF.

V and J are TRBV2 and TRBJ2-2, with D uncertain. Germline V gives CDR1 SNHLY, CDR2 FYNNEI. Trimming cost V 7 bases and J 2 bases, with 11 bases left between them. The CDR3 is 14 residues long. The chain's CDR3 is CASMNLDNTGELFF. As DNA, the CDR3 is TGTGCCAGCATGAATCTAGACAACACCGGGGAGCTGTTTTTT.

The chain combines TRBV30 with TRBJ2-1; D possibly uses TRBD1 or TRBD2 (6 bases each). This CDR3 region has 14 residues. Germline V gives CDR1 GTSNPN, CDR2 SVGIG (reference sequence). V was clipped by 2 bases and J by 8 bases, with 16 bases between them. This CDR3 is CAWSTDSGADEQFF. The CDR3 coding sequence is TGTGCCTGGAGTACGGACTCGGGGGCAGATGAGCAGTTCTTC. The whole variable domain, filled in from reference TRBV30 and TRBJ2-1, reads SQTIHQWPATLVQPVGSPLSLECTVEGTSNPNLYWYRQAAGRGLQLLFYSVGIGQISSEVPQNLSASRPQDRQFILSSKKLLLSDSGFYLCAWSTDSGADEQFFGPGTRLTVL.

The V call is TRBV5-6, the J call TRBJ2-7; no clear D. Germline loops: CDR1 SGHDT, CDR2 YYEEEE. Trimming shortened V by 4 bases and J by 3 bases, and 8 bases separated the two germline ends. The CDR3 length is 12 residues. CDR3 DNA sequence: TGTGCCAGCAGCCAATCGGACTACGAGCAGTACTTC. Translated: CASSQSDYEQYF.